Sequencing of this T cell receptor beta chain was carried out in a study of blood T cell repertoires in COVID-19. Repertoires were generated with immunoSEQ multiplex PCR, while TCRdb's copy carries only in-frame clones and drops some. The data show about 270,000 clones, more than 80% seen once. Which cohort a participant joined came from the clinical history participants gave. CDR1 is LNHNV and CDR2 is YYDKDF in the germline V gene (reference sequence). The CDR3 totals 17 residues. J was trimmed by 8 bases and V by 1 base; bases with no gene match: 9. This sequence originates from a woman in her thirties with acute COVID-19. Sequencing was carried out using PBMCs or T cells enriched from blood (not recorded which). V is TRBV15 and J is TRBJ1-4; 11 positions match TRBD1. The CDR3 protein is CATSRAGQGGFWEKLFF. The CDR3 DNA reads as TGTGCCACCAGCAGAGCGGGACAGGGGGGCTTTTGGGAAAAACTGTTTTTT.